This TCR beta chain was sequenced for a study of cytomegalovirus exposure and HLA in healthy donors. V was trimmed by 3 bases and J by 7 bases, leaving 9 bases between them. This CDR3 region has 12 residues. Germline lookup yields CDR1 MNHEY and CDR2 SMNVEV (reference sequence). The PCR employed 60 Vbeta primers together with 13 Jbeta primers. TCRdb's table, derived via immunoSEQ multiplex PCR, lists solely in-frame clones and lacks some. The table shows more than 70,000 clones, with over 75% occurring only once. Whole-study findings and limits: It was in a later analysis that TCR association rates were seen to vary by HLA locus, highest for DRB1 and lowest for HLA-C. HLA-A and HLA-B allele assignments for most subjects were reportedly predicted accurately using TCR beta sequences.

This clone has just one count. Its antigen is unknown. At collection, donors were nominally healthy, but unrecorded immune exposures were probable. The sequence was collected from a man aged 30 to 39 in good health and CMV-seropositive. This chain uses TRBV27 with TRBJ1-1; no definite D call. The sequencing input was PBMCs. CDR3 residues: CASSFTAGEAFF. Written as DNA, the CDR3 is TGTGCCAGCAGTTTTACCGCGGGTGAAGCTTTCTTT.